Presented here are 17 T cell receptor beta chains from one specimen sequenced in a study of T cells after yellow fever vaccination. TCRdb ran MiXCR on the 5' RACE reads and lists one entry per CDR3 protein. The sample lists 28,000 or so distinct CDR3 sequences, nearly 4.5% occurring once. Material: CD8+ T cells sorted from PBMCs, obtained 5 days after the yellow fever booster vaccination. The receptors derive from a man younger than 45 who received the YFV17D yellow fever vaccine.

This clonotype was found many times. This rearrangement joins TRBV6-9 to TRBJ2-4, with D unresolved. The CDR3 spans 12 residues. With 6 bases removed from V and 6 bases from J, the gap between germline ends came to 9 bases. The germline gives CDR1 MNHGY, CDR2 SVAAGI. The CDR3 spells CASRGVGNIQYF. CDR3 DNA: TGTGCCAGCAGGGGTGTCGGAAACATTCAGTACTTC.

A remark on this clonotype: One junction end does not reproduce the germline sequence, and a read error may be involved. The rearrangement uses TRBV3-1 and TRBJ2-5; D not resolved. The CDR3 is made up of 17 amino acids. CDR1 LGHDT and CDR2 YNNKEL come from the germline V gene (reference sequence). The CDR3 coding sequence is TGTGCCAGCACCCAAGAGAGTAGGGCGGAACCTCAAGAGACCCAGTACTTC. Amino acid sequence: CASTQESRAEPQETQYF.

This clonotype showed up many times. The chain couples TRBV27 to TRBJ2-7; D remains unclear. Looked up from germline, CDR1 is MNHEY and CDR2 is SMNVEV (reference sequence). This CDR3 is 12 amino acids long. Trimming took off 3 bases at V and 6 bases at J, with 9 bases between the two ends. The CDR3 sequence: CASSLAGREQYF. The CDR3, as DNA: TGTGCCAGCAGTTTGGCCGGGCGCGAGCAGTACTTC.

This clonotype showed up many times. The chain combines TRBV2 with TRBJ2-7; 7 bases are shared with TRBD2. V was pared by 6 bases and J by 4 bases, with 12 bases of the junction left unmatched. The CDR3 covers 15 residues. Germline assignment: CDR1 SNHLY and CDR2 FYNNEI. The CDR3, as DNA: TGTGCCAGCAGGGCCAGGGACTACCGGACGTACGAGCAGTACTTC. This gives the protein CASRARDYRTYEQYF.

This clonotype was recorded at least ten times. The chain carries TRBV5-1 and TRBJ2-7; 7 nucleotides agree with TRBD2. V lost 0 bases and J lost 3; bases outside the gene matches: 9. Germline V gene sequence: CDR1 SGHRS, CDR2 YFSETQ. The CDR3 consists of 16 residues. The CDR3 protein is CASSLAGAGDGYEQYF. The CDR3 nucleotides are TGCGCCAGCAGCTTGGCCGGTGCGGGAGACGGCTACGAGCAGTACTTC.

This clonotype has a count of ten or more. The rearrangement uses TRBV12-3 or TRBV12-4 and TRBJ2-1; 7 nucleotides agree with TRBD2. The CDR3 spans 15 residues. The trim removed 3 bases at V and 3 bases at J, leaving 5 bases unmatched. CDR3 loop: CASSLGRERYNEQFF. In DNA form, the CDR3 reads TGTGCCAGCAGTTTGGGGAGGGAGCGCTACAATGAGCAGTTCTTC.

The table lists this clonotype with many counts. The genes are TRBV3-1 and TRBJ2-6; D ambiguous. Germline assignment: CDR1 LGHDT and CDR2 YNNKEL (reference sequence). This CDR3 spans 15 amino acids. Trimming stripped 3 bases from V and 3 bases from J, with 9 bases between. Here the CDR3 DNA reads TGTGCCAGCAGCCATGGCGTTGGTGGGGCCAACGTCCTGACTTTC. Amino acids: CASSHGVGGANVLTF.

This clonotype was picked up many times. The genes are TRBV28 and TRBJ2-7; TRBD1 might be the D (5 bases). CDR1 and CDR2 (germline): MDHEN, SYDVKM. The CDR3 has 15 amino acids. V was trimmed by 5 bases and J by 1 base, leaving 15 bases between them. The CDR3, as DNA: TGTGCCAGCAGTGACCCAGGGCTTTCATCCTACGAGCAGTACTTC. Its protein is CASSDPGLSSYEQYF.

In this sample, this clonotype turned up many times. This chain connects TRBV12-3 or TRBV12-4 to TRBJ2-3; D is possibly TRBD1 (6 bases). Deletions cut 6 bases from V and 0 bases from J, with 16 bases between. The CDR3 length is 16 residues. The CDR3 DNA is TGTGCCAGCAGAATCCGGGACAACCCTAGCACAGATACGCAGTATTTT. This gives the protein CASRIRDNPSTDTQYF.

The rearrangement links TRBV20-1 to TRBJ2-4, with D possibly being TRBD2 (5 bases). This CDR3 contains 16 residues. Trimming took 1 base from V and 6 from J, leaving 19 bases between them. Looked up from germline, CDR1 is DFQATT and CDR2 is SNEGSKA (reference sequence). The CDR3 protein is CSARGNTYEEANIQYF. In DNA, the CDR3 is TGCAGTGCTAGAGGGAACACGTACGAGGAGGCAAACATTCAGTACTTC.

This clonotype was recorded a few times. CDR3 region: CASSSIEASGTGNTEAFF. The CDR3 DNA follows: TGTGCCAGCAGTTCAATCGAAGCGTCAGGGACAGGGAACACTGAAGCTTTCTTT. This chain connects TRBV12-3 or TRBV12-4 to TRBJ1-1; 8 bases fit TRBD1. V lost 4 bases to trimming and J lost 1 base; unmatched junction nucleotides: 14. The CDR3 is 18 amino acids.

This clonotype was counted ten times or more. The chain links TRBV20-1 to TRBJ2-1, with 8 bases identical to TRBD2. The trim removed 6 bases at V and 1 base at J, leaving 14 bases unmatched. The CDR3 runs 17 residues. CDR1 and CDR2 from the germline V gene are DFQATT and SNEGSKA (reference sequence). Here the CDR3 DNA reads TGCAGTGCCTTTTCAAGCGGGAGCTATGGATCCTACAATGAGCAGTTCTTC. As protein: CSAFSSGSYGSYNEQFF.

A note on this clonotype: At one end, the junction sequence differs from germline, possibly due to a read error. This chain uses TRBV9 with TRBJ2-1; no clear D. This CDR3 has 14 residues. Germline CDR1 SGDLS, CDR2 YYNGEE. The CDR3 reads CASSTSEHKNEHFF. CDR3 DNA sequence: TGTGCCAGCAGCACATCGGAGCATAAGAATGAGCACTTCTTC.

This clonotype was recorded many times. This chain links TRBV29-1 with TRBJ2-5; no definite D call. Germline CDR1 SQVTM, CDR2 ANQGSEA. The CDR3 has 14 residues. Trimming shortened V by 1 base and J by 0 bases, and 9 bases separated the two germline ends. CDR3: CSVEVGSHQETQYF. The CDR3 nucleotides are TGCAGCGTTGAAGTGGGCAGCCACCAAGAGACCCAGTACTTC.

This clonotype was counted many times. The CDR3: CATSDTRYNEQFF. The DNA of the CDR3 is TGTGCCACCAGTGATACACGCTACAATGAGCAGTTCTTC. J is TRBJ2-1 and V is TRBV24-1; D is unclear. Germline CDR1 KGHDR, CDR2 SFDVKD. V lost 3 bases to trimming and J lost 3 bases, with 5 bases between them. The CDR3 covers 13 residues.

In this sample, this clonotype turned up many times. This sequence joins TRBV12-3 or TRBV12-4 and TRBJ2-2, with TRBD2 matching over 7 bases. The CDR3 spans 14 residues. V lost 7 bases and J lost 5; bases outside the gene matches: 7. CDR3 nucleotides: TGTGCCAGCATGGAAGGGGAGGGGACCGGGGAGCTGTTTTTT. Translation gives CASMEGEGTGELFF.

This clonotype was recorded at least ten times. V gene TRBV10-1 combines with J gene TRBJ2-4; D call uncertain. Germline V gene lookup returns CDR1 WNHNN and CDR2 SYGVQD (reference sequence). Trimming left V 6 bases short and J 0 bases short, with 21 bases between. This CDR3 has 18 residues. The CDR3, as DNA: TGCGCCAGCAGAGGCACGTCTCAGGATATACTAGCCAAAAACATTCAGTACTTC. Protein: CASRGTSQDILAKNIQYF.